The source of this T cell receptor (beta chain) is a study of CD8+CD57+ T cells in acquired aplastic anemia. To note about this clonotype: Its target is unknown. One end of the junction fails to match germline, which may point to a read error.

Researchers used genomic DNA as the template to profile TCR beta VDJ and CDR3. TCRdb analysed the reads with MiXCR anew, one entry per CDR3 protein. Counted here are fewer than 300,000 distinct CDR3 sequences, roughly 82% occurring once; the ten biggest clones make up over 35%. Study conclusions and caveats: Found in both controls and patients were twenty-nine CD8+ CDR3 sequences.

The CDR3 contains 14 residues. The V gene's germline CDR1 is SGHVS and CDR2 FQNEAQ. The authors sequenced patients whose flow cytometry had shown CD8+CD57+ cell expansion. Everyone among the patients had severe acquired aplastic anemia. Sample: sorted CD4+, CD8+, or CD8+CD57+ T cells (not recorded which) from PBMCs. The TCR comes from a human donor with aplastic anemia. The rearrangement uses TRBV7-8 and TRBJ1-2; no clear D gene. The chain's CDR3 is CASSLAEGPYTHNF. CDR3 DNA sequence: TGTGCCAGCAGCCTGGCAGAGGGTCCCTATACCCACAATTTC.